The clone carrying this T cell receptor (beta chain) appeared a few times. This sample was included in a study of early T cells in non-severe SARS-CoV-2 infection. The protocol attached unique molecular identifiers to individual cDNA molecules. TCRdb reanalysed the 5' RACE reads using MiXCR and keeps one entry per CDR3 protein. The sample records approximately 31,000 distinct CDR3 sequences, approximately 6% being singletons. Germline V lookup: CDR1 SGHNT, CDR2 YYREEE (reference sequence). The V segment lost 0 bases and the J segment 7 bases; nucleotides outside the gene matches: 8. The CDR3 spans 16 residues.

The sequence was obtained from an adult who was a healthcare worker with PCR-confirmed SARS-CoV-2 infection or an uninfected control (not recorded which). Sequencing input: whole blood. The V gene is TRBV5-4, the J gene TRBJ2-2; 8 nucleotides line up with TRBD1. The CDR3 spells CASSLAQGARNGELFF. Here the CDR3 DNA reads TGTGCCAGCAGCTTGGCCCAGGGGGCGCGAAACGGGGAGCTGTTTTTT.